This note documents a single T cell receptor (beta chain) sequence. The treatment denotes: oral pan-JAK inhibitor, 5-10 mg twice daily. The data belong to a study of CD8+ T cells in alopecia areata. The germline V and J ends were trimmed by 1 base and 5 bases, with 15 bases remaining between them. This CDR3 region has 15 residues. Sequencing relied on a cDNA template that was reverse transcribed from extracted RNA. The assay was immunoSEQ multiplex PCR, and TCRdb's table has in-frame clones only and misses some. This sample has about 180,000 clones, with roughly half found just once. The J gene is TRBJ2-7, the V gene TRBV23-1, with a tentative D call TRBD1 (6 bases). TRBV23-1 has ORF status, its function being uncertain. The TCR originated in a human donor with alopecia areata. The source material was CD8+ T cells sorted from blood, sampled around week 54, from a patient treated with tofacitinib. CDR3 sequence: CASSQFQGLHHEQYF. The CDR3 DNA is TGCGCCAGCAGTCAATTCCAGGGGTTACACCACGAGCAGTACTTC.